This passage covers 17 T cell receptor beta chains from one sample sequenced in a study of T cell responses to AZD1222 COVID-19 vaccine. Sequenced by immunoSEQ multiplex PCR; TCRdb stores in-frame clones only, minus some. The table records roughly 190,000 clones, around 92% of them present only once. Here the sequenced sample was peripheral blood, taken on day 0 of AZD1222 vaccination. The receptors here all came from an adult in good health.

The chain links TRBV7-8 to TRBJ2-5; D is uncertain. V lost 1 base, J lost 7 bases, and 16 bases lay in between. There are 15 residues in the CDR3. CDR1 and CDR2 from the germline V gene are SGHVS and FQNEAQ. The CDR3 region is CASSLEGQKKRTQYF. CDR3 DNA sequence: TGTGCCAGCAGCTTAGAGGGTCAAAAAAAGAGGACCCAGTACTTC. The full variable domain, completed using reference TRBV7-8 and TRBJ2-5, is GAGVSQSPRYKVAKRGQDVALRCDPISGHVSLFWYQQALGQGPEFLTYFQNEAQLDKSGLPSDRFFAERPEGSVSTLKIQRTQQEDSAVYLCASSLEGQKKRTQYFGPGTRLLVL.

V is TRBV7-8 and J is TRBJ2-5; D gene unclear. V gave up 5 bases and J gave up 5 bases, with 9 bases separating them. CDR3 length: 12 residues. From germline, CDR1 is SGHVS and CDR2 FQNEAQ. The DNA for the CDR3 is TGTGCCAGCAGCCCCTCCCTTGAGACCCAGTACTTC. This encodes CASSPSLETQYF.

The V call is TRBV24-1, the J call TRBJ2-3; no definite D call. Germline-derived CDR1 and CDR2 are KGHDR and SFDVKD. There are 13 residues in the CDR3. V lost 6 bases and J lost 2, with 8 bases in between. The CDR3 protein is CATSPDNTDTQYF. CDR3 DNA: TGTGCCACCAGTCCGGATAACACAGATACGCAGTATTTT.

This sequence joins TRBV5-6 and TRBJ2-7, with 9 bases identical to TRBD1. CDR1 and CDR2 from the germline V gene are SGHDT and YYEEEE. The CDR3 has 15 amino acids. With 5 bases clipped from V and 2 bases from J, the junction kept 8 bases outside the gene matches. Here the CDR3 DNA reads TGTGCCAGCAGTTCCCGGGACAGGGCTACCTACGAGCAGTACTTC. Amino acid sequence: CASSSRDRATYEQYF.

With regard to this clone: This same CDR3 is encoded by further DNA sequences in the sample. The gene calls are TRBV7-2 and TRBJ2-1; TRBD1 matches at 8 bases. Germline V CDR1 and CDR2: SGHTA, FQGNSA. The CDR3 sequence is 15 residues long. Unmatched junction bases numbered 3, after V lost 4 bases and J lost 1 base. CDR3 DNA sequence: TGTGCCAGCAGCTCCGACAGGGGTTCCTACAATGAGCAGTTCTTC. Translation gives CASSSDRGSYNEQFF.

This chain joins TRBV18 and TRBJ2-2, with D unresolved. The CDR3 consists of 16 residues. CDR1 is KGHSH, CDR2 LQKENI, per germline. V lost 3 bases to trimming and J lost 2 bases, with 13 bases between them. Here the CDR3 DNA reads TGTGCCAGCTCACCGCTTGCCACCTCAAACACCGGGGAGCTGTTTTTT. It translates to CASSPLATSNTGELFF.

The chain joins TRBV2 to TRBJ1-5; D might be TRBD1 (5 bases). The CDR3 is 14 residues long. Trimming took off 4 bases at V and 0 bases at J, with 7 bases between the two ends. Germline lookup yields CDR1 SNHLY and CDR2 FYNNEI. The DNA of the CDR3 is TGTGCCAGCAGTGGACAGCATAGCAATCAGCCCCAGCATTTT. Its protein product is CASSGQHSNQPQHF.

The genes are TRBV6-2 or TRBV6-3 and TRBJ2-1; D assignment may be TRBD1 or TRBD2 (7 bases each). Germline values: CDR1 MNHEY, CDR2 SVGEGT. The CDR3 has 17 residues. V gave up 6 bases and J gave up 7 bases, with 25 bases separating them. The CDR3: CASSLDREGHGLNEQFF. DNA for the CDR3: TGTGCCAGCAGCCTAGACAGGGAGGGACACGGTTTGAATGAGCAGTTCTTC.

The chain links TRBV3-1 (or the pseudogene TRBV3-2) to TRBJ2-1; no clear D gene. The CDR3 is made up of 14 amino acids. Looked up from germline, CDR1 is LGHDT and CDR2 is YNNKEL (reference sequence). The V end was cut by 7 bases, the J end by 0 bases, with 10 bases between. CDR3 sequence reads: CASKPKSSYNEQFF. In DNA form, the CDR3 reads TGTGCCAGCAAGCCCAAGAGCTCCTACAATGAGCAGTTCTTC.

The chain employs TRBV6-1 and TRBJ2-3, with 9 bases matching TRBD1. This CDR3 is built from 16 residues. V dropped 2 bases and J dropped 3; count of bases not matched to a gene: 6. Per the germline V gene, CDR1 is MNHNS and CDR2 is SASEGT. The CDR3 sequence is CASSEQQGARTDTQYF. CDR3 in DNA: TGTGCCAGCAGTGAACAACAGGGGGCTAGGACAGATACGCAGTATTTT.

The CDR3 reads CASKQGGTMNTEAFF. CDR3 coding DNA: TGTGCCAGTAAACAGGGGGGAACAATGAACACTGAAGCTTTCTTT. The chain is built from TRBV2 and TRBJ1-1; TRBD1 matches at 8 bases. This CDR3 has 15 residues. V lost 9 bases, J lost 0 bases, and 9 bases stayed unmatched. The germline V gene has CDR1 SNHLY and CDR2 FYNNEI.

The chain has TRBV3-1 (or the pseudogene TRBV3-2) and TRBJ1-3; D unresolved. V lost 3 bases, J lost 4 bases, and 13 bases lay in between. The CDR3 length is 15 residues. Germline-derived CDR1 and CDR2 are LGHDT and YNNKEL (reference sequence). The CDR3 DNA follows: TGTGCCAGCAGCCAGGACGGAACGAGGGGAAACACCATATATTTT. Translation: CASSQDGTRGNTIYF.

The rearrangement joins TRBV7-3 to TRBJ1-1; TRBD1 might be the D (6 bases). The CDR3 covers 12 residues. V was shortened by 6 bases and J by 8 bases, with 13 bases between the two germline ends. Germline V gene data show CDR1 as SGHTA and CDR2 as FQGTGA. The CDR3 loop is CASSSTGSEAFF. The CDR3 bases are TGTGCCAGCAGTTCTACAGGGTCCGAAGCTTTCTTT. The variable domain in full, completed from reference TRBV7-3 and TRBJ1-1, reads GAGVSQTPSNKVTEKGKYVELRCDPISGHTALYWYRQSLGQGPEFLIYFQGTGAADDSGLPNDRFFAVRPEGSVSTLKIQRTERGDSAVYLCASSSTGSEAFFGQGTRLTVV.

This clone has just one count. Different DNA sequences within this sample yield the same CDR3. This chain connects TRBV18 to TRBJ2-1; 7 bases fit TRBD2. The germline V gene has CDR1 KGHSH and CDR2 LQKENI. The CDR3 covers 15 residues. V trimming: 3 bases; J trimming: 0 bases; junction bases outside the gene matches: 2. In nucleotides, the CDR3 is TGTGCCAGCTCACCTCCTAGCGGCTCCTACAATGAGCAGTTCTTC. Translation: CASSPPSGSYNEQFF.

For this clone: The sample holds other DNA sequences that translate to the same CDR3. The chain joins TRBV28 to TRBJ1-1; 7 nucleotides agree with TRBD1. The CDR3 has 13 amino acids. Germline values: CDR1 MDHEN, CDR2 SYDVKM. V was clipped by 9 bases and J by 2 bases; unmatched bases: 6. The CDR3 loop reads CASRRQGNTEAFF. CDR3 nucleotide sequence: TGTGCCAGTAGGAGACAGGGTAACACTGAAGCTTTCTTT.

Comment on this clone: The identical CDR3 is also encoded by other nucleotide sequences in the sample. This chain uses TRBV6-1 with TRBJ1-5; 7 nucleotides align to TRBD1. CDR1 and CDR2 (germline): MNHNS, SASEGT. This CDR3 has 14 amino acids. Unmatched junction bases numbered 3, after V lost 3 bases and J lost 4 bases. The chain's CDR3 is CASSDRGGNQPQHF. Here the CDR3 DNA reads TGTGCCAGCAGTGACAGGGGGGGTAATCAGCCCCAGCATTTT.

The chain carries TRBV4-1 and TRBJ1-2, with D perhaps matching TRBD1 (6 bases). This CDR3 is built from 14 residues. Per the germline V gene, CDR1 is MGHRA and CDR2 is YSYEKL. With 1 base removed from V and 5 bases from J, the gap between germline ends came to 11 bases. The CDR3 DNA reads as TGCGCCAGCAGCCAAGGAGCTCAGGGGTATGGCTACACCTTC. Its translation: CASSQGAQGYGYTF.